Given below is one TCR beta chain in context. The antigen is unknown. Unrecorded immune exposures were likely, despite nominal health at sampling. This specimen belongs to a study of cytomegalovirus exposure and HLA in healthy donors. Study observations and caveats: Compared with the approximately 680-donor mean, an Asian-associated ancestry cluster reportedly had fewer N-insertions, according to a later analysis. In a later analysis, common viral pathogens appeared linked to several of the most significant clusters.

Primers: 60 Vbeta forward and 13 Jbeta reverse. TCRdb keeps only in-frame clones here, not all; method: immunoSEQ multiplex PCR. Altogether tens of thousands of clones are present, roughly 72% being singletons, with the ten largest covering around 21%. Sample: PBMCs. This receptor was obtained from a woman in her forties or fifties in good health and CMV-seropositive.

The CDR3 coding sequence is TGTGCCAGCAGCCGAGCTAACTATGGCTACACCTTC. Translating gives CASSRANYGYTF. This rearrangement joins TRBV13 to TRBJ1-2; D call uncertain. Trimming left V 5 bases short and J 0 bases short, with 4 bases between. The CDR3 spans 12 residues. The germline V gene encodes CDR1 PRHDT and CDR2 FYEKMQ (reference sequence).